Listed below are T cell receptor beta chains from one sample, sequenced in a study of CD8 T cells in ankylosing spondylitis. TCRdb analysed the 5' RACE reads with MiXCR anew, one entry per CDR3 protein. This table has a few hundred thousand distinct CDR3 sequences, around 7.6% appearing once. The source material was blood, either unsorted or a sorted T cell fraction (not recorded which). The receptors were gathered from a male donor with ankylosing spondylitis. Both conserved end residues are part of each CDR3. Fields, in order: J gene, CDR3 length, clone size, V gene, D gene, CDR3 DNA, CDR3 protein. D genes are given only for firm matches. Expanded clones are given a class, and other clones once, few, many or no size at all.

TRBJ2-1	14	NA	TRBV9	TRBD1	TGTGCCAGCAGCGTAGTCGGGACAGACAATGAGCAGTTCTTC	CASSVVGTDNEQFF
TRBJ2-1	15	NA	TRBV20-1	TRBD2	TGCAGTGCTAGAGGCGAGCGGGAGGACTACAATGAGCAGTTCTTC	CSARGEREDYNEQFF
TRBJ2-3	14	few	TRBV28	NA	TGTGCCAGCAGTATCGACAGGAGCACAGATACGCAGTATTTT	CASSIDRSTDTQYF
TRBJ2-5	18	many	TRBV11-1	NA	TGTGCCAGCAGCTTAATGGGGTATGAGGAGGTTCTCGGGGAGACCCAGTACTTC	CASSLMGYEEVLGETQYF
TRBJ2-5	14	many	TRBV5-4	NA	TGTGCCAGCAGCCGCCAACTGATGCAAGAGACCCAGTACTTC	CASSRQLMQETQYF
TRBJ2-5	14	NA	TRBV29-1	NA	TGCAGCGTCTGTTATACCGGGACTCAAGAGACCCAGTACTTC	CSVCYTGTQETQYF
TRBJ2-1	15	NA	TRBV28	NA	TGTGCCAGCAATGAAGGGGGGAACAGCTGGAATGAGCAGTTCTTC	CASNEGGNSWNEQFF
TRBJ2-5	11	few	TRBV6-2/TRBV6-3	NA	TGTGCCAGCCCCACCCCCGGGACCCAGTACTTC	CASPTPGTQYF
TRBJ2-1	15	many	TRBV5-1	NA	TGCGCCAGCAGCTTCTATAGCGGACCCTACAATGAGCAGTTCTTC	CASSFYSGPYNEQFF
TRBJ2-7	14	NA	TRBV6-5	TRBD2	TGTGCCAGCAGTTACCAGCGGGAGGACTACGAGCAGTACTTC	CASSYQREDYEQYF
TRBJ2-1	14	few	TRBV28	TRBD1	TGTGCCAGCAGTATCCCGGGACAGGGGAATGAGCAGTTCTTC	CASSIPGQGNEQFF
TRBJ2-5	15	NA	TRBV10-3	TRBD2	TGTGCCATCGGGGATAGCGGGAGGGCCGAGGAGACCCAGTACTTC	CAIGDSGRAEETQYF
TRBJ2-7	16	many	TRBV29-1	TRBD2	TGCAGCGTTGAAGCCGCTCTAGCGGGAGGGAGGTACGAGCAGTACTTC	CSVEAALAGGRYEQYF
TRBJ2-1	16	NA	TRBV7-8	TRBD2	TGTGCCAGCAGCCAGCGGGGTAGCGGGAGGCCAGATGAGCAGTTCTTC	CASSQRGSGRPDEQFF
TRBJ1-6	15	NA	TRBV10-3	NA	TGTGCCATCAGGAACCGGGACAACTCTAATTCACCCCTCCACTTT	CAIRNRDNSNSPLHF